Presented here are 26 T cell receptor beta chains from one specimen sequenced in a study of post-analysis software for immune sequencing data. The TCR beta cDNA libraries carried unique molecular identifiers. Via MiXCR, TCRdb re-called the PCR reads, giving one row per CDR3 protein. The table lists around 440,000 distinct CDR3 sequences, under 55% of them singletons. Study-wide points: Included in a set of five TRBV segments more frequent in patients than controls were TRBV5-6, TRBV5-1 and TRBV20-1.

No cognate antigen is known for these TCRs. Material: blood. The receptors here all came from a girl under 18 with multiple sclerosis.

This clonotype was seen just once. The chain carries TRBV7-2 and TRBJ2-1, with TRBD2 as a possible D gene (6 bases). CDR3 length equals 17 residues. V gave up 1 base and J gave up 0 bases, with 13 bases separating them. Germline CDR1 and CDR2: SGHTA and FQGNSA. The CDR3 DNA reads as TGTGCCAGCAGCTTAGTTGGCGCGGGGAGCTCCTACAATGAGCAGTTCTTC. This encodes CASSLVGAGSSYNEQFF.

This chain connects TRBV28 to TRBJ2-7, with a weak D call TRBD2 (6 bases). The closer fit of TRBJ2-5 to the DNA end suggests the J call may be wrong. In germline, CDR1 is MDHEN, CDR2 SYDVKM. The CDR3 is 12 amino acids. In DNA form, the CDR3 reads TGTGCCAGCGCGGGACTGATTGAGACCCAGTACTTC. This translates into CASAGLIETQYF.

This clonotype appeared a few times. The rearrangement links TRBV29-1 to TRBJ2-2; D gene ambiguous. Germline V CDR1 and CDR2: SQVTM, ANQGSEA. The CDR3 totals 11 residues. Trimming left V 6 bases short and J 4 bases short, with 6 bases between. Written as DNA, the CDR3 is TGCAGCGTCCGGGCCACCGGGGAGCTGTTTTTT. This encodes CSVRATGELFF.

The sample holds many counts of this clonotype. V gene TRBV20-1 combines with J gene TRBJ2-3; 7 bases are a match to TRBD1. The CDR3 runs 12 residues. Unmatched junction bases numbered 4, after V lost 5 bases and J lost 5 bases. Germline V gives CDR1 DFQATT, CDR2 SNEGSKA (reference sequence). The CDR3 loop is CSAPRQGDTQYF. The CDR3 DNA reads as TGCAGTGCTCCCCGACAGGGAGATACGCAGTATTTT.

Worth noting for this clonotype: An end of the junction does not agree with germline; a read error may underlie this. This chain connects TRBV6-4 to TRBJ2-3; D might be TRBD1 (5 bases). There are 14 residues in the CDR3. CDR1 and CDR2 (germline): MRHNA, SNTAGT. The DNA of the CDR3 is TGTGCCAGGAGTGAGGATTTCCAGGGTTATACGCAGTATTTT. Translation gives CARSEDFQGYTQYF.

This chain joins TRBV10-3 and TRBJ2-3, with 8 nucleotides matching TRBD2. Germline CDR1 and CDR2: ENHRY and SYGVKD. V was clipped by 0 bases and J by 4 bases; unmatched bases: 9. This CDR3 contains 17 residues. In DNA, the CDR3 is TGTGCCATCAGTGAGTCCGACTGGGCGGGAGGCTCAGATACGCAGTATTTT. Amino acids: CAISESDWAGGSDTQYF.

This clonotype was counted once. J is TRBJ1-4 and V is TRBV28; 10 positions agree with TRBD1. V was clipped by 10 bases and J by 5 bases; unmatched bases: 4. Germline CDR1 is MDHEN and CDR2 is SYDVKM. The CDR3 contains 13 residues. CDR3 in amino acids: CANSDRGNEKLFF. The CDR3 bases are TGTGCCAACTCGGACAGGGGGAATGAAAAACTGTTTTTT.

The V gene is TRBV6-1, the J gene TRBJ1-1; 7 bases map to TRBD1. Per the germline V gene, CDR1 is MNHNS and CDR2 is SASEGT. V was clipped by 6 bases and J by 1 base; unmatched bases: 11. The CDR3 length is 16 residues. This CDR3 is CASRFQQDRTNTEAFF. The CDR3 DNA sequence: TGTGCCAGCAGGTTTCAGCAGGACAGGACGAACACTGAAGCTTTCTTT.

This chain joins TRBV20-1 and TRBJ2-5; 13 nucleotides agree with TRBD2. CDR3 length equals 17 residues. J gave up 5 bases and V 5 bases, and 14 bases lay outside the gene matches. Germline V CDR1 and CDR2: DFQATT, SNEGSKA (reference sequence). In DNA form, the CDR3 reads TGCAGTGCTCAGAGTCGGACTAGCGGGAGTCGAATTGAGACCCAGTACTTC. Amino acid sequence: CSAQSRTSGSRIETQYF.

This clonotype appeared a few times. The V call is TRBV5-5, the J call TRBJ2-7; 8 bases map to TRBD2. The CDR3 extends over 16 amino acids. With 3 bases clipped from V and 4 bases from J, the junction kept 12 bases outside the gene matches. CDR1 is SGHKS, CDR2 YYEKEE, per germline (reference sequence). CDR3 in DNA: TGTGCCAGCAGCTCACTCACTTATCGGGGGGGATACGAGCAGTACTTC. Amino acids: CASSSLTYRGGYEQYF.

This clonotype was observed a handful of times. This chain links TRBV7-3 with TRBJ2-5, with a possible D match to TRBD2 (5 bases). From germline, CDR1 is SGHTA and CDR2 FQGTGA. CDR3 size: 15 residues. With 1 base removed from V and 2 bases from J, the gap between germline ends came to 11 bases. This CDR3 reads CASSLSPRAQETQYF. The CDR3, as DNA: TGTGCCAGCAGCTTAAGCCCGCGGGCACAAGAGACCCAGTACTTC.

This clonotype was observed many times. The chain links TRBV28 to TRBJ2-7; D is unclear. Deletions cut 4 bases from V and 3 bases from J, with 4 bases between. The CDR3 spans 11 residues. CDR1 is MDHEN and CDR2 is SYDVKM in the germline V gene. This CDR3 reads CASSSDYEQYF. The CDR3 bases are TGTGCCAGCAGTTCGGACTACGAGCAGTACTTC.

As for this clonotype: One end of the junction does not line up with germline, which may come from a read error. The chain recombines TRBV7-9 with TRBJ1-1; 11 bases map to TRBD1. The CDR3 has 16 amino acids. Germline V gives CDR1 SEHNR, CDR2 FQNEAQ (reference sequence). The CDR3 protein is CASSRDRGTTNTEAFF. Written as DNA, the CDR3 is TGTGCTAGCAGCAGGGACAGGGGGACAACAAACACTGAAGCTTTCTTT.

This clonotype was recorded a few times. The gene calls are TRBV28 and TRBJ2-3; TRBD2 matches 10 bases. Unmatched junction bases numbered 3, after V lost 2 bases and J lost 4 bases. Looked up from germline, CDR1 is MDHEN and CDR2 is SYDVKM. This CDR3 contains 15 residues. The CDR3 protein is CASSLSGRAADTQYF. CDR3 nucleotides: TGTGCCAGCAGTTTAAGCGGGAGGGCCGCAGATACGCAGTATTTT. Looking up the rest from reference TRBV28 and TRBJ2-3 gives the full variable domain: DVKVTQSSRYLVKRTGEKVFLECVQDMDHENMFWYRQDPGLGLRLIYFSYDVKMKEKGDIPEGYSVSREKKERFSLILESASTNQTSMYLCASSLSGRAADTQYFGPGTRLTVL.

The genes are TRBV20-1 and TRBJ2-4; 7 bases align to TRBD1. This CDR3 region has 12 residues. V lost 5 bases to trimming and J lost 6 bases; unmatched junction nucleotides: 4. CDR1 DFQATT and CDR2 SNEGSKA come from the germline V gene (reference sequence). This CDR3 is CSAFDRANIQYF. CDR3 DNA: TGCAGTGCTTTCGACAGGGCAAACATTCAGTACTTC.

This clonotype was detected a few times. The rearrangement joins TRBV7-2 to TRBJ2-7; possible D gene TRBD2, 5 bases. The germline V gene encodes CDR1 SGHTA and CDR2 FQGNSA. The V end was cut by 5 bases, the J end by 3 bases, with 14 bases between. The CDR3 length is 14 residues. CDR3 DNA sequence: TGTGCCAGCAGCGACTTTGGACTCCGCTACGAGCAGTACTTC. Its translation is CASSDFGLRYEQYF. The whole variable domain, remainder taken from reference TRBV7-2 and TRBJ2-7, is GAGVSQSPSNKVTEKGKDVELRCDPISGHTALYWYRQSLGQGLEFLIYFQGNSAPDKSGLPSDRFSAERTGGSVSTLTIQRTQQEDSAVYLCASSDFGLRYEQYFGPGTRLTVT.

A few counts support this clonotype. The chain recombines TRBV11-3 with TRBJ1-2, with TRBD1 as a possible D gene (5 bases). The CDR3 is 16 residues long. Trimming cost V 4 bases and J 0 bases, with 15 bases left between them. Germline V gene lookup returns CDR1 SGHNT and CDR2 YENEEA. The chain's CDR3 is CASSSPGADANYGYTF. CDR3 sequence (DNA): TGTGCCAGCAGCTCCCCCGGGGCAGACGCTAACTATGGCTACACCTTC.

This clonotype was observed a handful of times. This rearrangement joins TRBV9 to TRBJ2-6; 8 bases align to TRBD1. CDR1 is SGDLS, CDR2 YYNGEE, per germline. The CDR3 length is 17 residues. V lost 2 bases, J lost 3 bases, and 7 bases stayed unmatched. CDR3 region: CASSVGRGLGGANVLTF. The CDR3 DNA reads TGTGCCAGCAGCGTCGGCAGGGGGCTAGGTGGGGCCAACGTCCTGACTTTC.

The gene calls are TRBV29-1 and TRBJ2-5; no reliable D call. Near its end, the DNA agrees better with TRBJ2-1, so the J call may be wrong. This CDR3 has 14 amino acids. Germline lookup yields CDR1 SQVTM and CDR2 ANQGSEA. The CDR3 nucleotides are TGCAGCGTTGAAGATTTCGGTATGGTCGAGACCCAGTTCTTC. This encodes CSVEDFGMVETQFF.

CDR3 protein: CATSGPSGSSYNEQFF. CDR3 DNA sequence: TGTGCCACCAGTGGACCAAGCGGGAGCTCCTACAATGAGCAGTTCTTC. The V call is TRBV24-1, the J call TRBJ2-1; 8 nucleotides match TRBD2. CDR1 and CDR2 (germline): KGHDR, SFDVKD. The V segment lost 5 bases and the J segment 0 bases; nucleotides outside the gene matches: 5. This CDR3 contains 16 residues.

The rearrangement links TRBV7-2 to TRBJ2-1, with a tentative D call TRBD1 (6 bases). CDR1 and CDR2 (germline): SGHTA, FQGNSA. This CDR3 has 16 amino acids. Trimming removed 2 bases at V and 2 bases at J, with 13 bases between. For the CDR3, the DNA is TGTGCCAGCAGCTTATTAAGGGGGAGTACCTACAATGAGCAGTTCTTC. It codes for CASSLLRGSTYNEQFF.

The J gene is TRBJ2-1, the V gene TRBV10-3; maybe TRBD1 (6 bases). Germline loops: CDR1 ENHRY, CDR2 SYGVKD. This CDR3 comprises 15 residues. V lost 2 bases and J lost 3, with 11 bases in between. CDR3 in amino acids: CAISEVQGFYNEQFF. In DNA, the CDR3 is TGTGCCATCAGTGAGGTACAGGGATTCTACAATGAGCAGTTCTTC.

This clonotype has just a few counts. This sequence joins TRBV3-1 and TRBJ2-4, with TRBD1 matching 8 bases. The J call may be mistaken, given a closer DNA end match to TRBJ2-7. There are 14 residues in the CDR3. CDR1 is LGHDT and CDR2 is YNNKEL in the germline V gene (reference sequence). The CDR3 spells CASSHRTGTYEQYF. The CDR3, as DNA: TGTGCCAGCAGCCATAGGACAGGGACTTACGAGCAGTACTTC.

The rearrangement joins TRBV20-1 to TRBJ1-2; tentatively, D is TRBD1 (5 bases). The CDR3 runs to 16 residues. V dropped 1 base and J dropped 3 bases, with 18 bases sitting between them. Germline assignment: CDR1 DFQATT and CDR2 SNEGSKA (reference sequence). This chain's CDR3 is CSARGQGGLSDYGYTF. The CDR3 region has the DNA TGCAGTGCTAGAGGGCAGGGTGGCCTATCTGACTATGGCTACACCTTC.

CDR3 sequence (DNA): TGCAGTGCTAGGCCTTTTGGGGCCTACAATGAGCAGTTCTTC. It is translated as CSARPFGAYNEQFF. This chain connects TRBV20-1 to TRBJ2-1, with D hard to call. This CDR3 has 14 amino acids. Germline V lookup: CDR1 DFQATT, CDR2 SNEGSKA (reference sequence). V lost 3 bases, J lost 2 bases, and 11 bases lay in between.

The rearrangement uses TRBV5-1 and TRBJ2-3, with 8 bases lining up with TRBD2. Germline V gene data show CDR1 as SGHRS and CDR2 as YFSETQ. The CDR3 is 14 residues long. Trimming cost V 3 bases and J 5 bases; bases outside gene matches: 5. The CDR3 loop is CASSWSGRGDTQYF. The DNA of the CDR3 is TGCGCCAGCAGCTGGAGCGGGAGAGGAGATACGCAGTATTTT.